This TCR beta chain stems from a study of blood T cell repertoires in COVID-19. Study details: Samples of COVID-19 (acute and convalescent) were obtained from the United States, Italy and Spain. PBMCs, B-cell-depleted T cells, or T cells were the source of the cDNA or gDNA that made up the material.

CDR1 and CDR2 from the germline V gene are MRHNA and SNTAGT. CDR3 length: 14 amino acids. Losses at the gene ends were 5 bases for V and 7 bases for J; bases not matched to a gene: 3. Assignment of participants to cohorts was predicated upon participant-reported clinical history. Either two negative PCRs, clearance, or symptom resolution qualified Cohort 3 donors as recovered. Libraries were prepared by immunoSEQ multiplex PCR; TCRdb keeps only in-frame clonotypes and omits some of them. The sample comprises about 140,000 clones, roughly 85% of which are singletons, and roughly 2.9% rests with the top ten.

Sequencing was carried out using PBMCs or T cells enriched from blood (not recorded which). The receptor was isolated from a woman aged 45-60 years who had recovered from COVID-19. The chain uses TRBV6-4 and TRBJ1-6, with TRBD1 identical over 9 bases. CDR3 protein: CASSIGTGNSPLHF. CDR3 coding DNA: TGTGCCAGCAGTATCGGGACAGGGAATTCACCCCTCCACTTT.